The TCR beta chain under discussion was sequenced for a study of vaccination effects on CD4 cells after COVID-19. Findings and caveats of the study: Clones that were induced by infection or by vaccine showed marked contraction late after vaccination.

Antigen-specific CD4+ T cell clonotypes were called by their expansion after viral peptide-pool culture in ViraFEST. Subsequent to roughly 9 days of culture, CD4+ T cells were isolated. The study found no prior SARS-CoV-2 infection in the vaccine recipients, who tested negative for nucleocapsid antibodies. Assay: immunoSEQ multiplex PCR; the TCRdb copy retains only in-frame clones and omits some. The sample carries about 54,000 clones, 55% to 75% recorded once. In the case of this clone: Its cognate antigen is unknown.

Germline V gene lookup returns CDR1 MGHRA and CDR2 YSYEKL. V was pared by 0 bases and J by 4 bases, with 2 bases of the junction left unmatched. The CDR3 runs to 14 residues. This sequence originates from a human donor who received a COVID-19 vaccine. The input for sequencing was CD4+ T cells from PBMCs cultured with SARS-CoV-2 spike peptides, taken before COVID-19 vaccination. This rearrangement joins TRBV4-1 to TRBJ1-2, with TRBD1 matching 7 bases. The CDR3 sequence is CASSQEGQSYGYTF. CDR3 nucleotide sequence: TGCGCCAGCAGCCAAGAGGGACAGTCCTATGGCTACACCTTC.